The source of this T cell receptor beta chain is a study of memory CD8 T cells in hepatitis C reinfection. Study as a whole: Samples at peak reinfection came 3 to 8 weeks post-detection. Study observations and caveats: Only a handful of donors prevented definitive conclusions about public clonotypes.

Regarding this clone: Antigen specificity is unknown.

The assay was immunoSEQ multiplex PCR, and TCRdb's table has in-frame clones only and misses some. The sample shows 40,000 to 45,000 clones, 88% of them seen only once. CDR1 is SGHRS and CDR2 is YFSETQ in the germline V gene. After removal of 0 bases from V and 4 bases from J, the junction contained 1 base not matched to a gene. There are 16 residues in the CDR3. Time point indicated: peak reinfection, 3 to 8 weeks after reinfection detection. No in vitro expansion preceded TCR sequencing of the sorted cells. The source is a man aged 18 to 30 with hepatitis C virus infection. This chain joins TRBV5-1 and TRBJ2-3, with 14 bases fitting TRBD2. The specimen was naive CD8+ T cells sorted from blood. CDR3 nucleotide sequence: TGCGCCAGCAGCTTGGGACTAGCGGGAGGGTCAGATACGCAGTATTTT. It translates to CASSLGLAGGSDTQYF.